This record looks at one TCR beta chain sequence and its context. Study processing details: Estimates of nucleated cell counts were drawn from the amplification of reference gene primers. The protocol was immunoSEQ multiplex PCR, while the TCRdb copy is restricted to in-frame clones and leaves out a portion. V and J calls and clone size are those listed in that table; D and trimming were worked out from the DNA. Seen here are 200,000 to 250,000 clones, roughly 89% observed once, and the top ten hold under 4%. These data are taken from a study of blood T cell repertoires in COVID-19. Across the study: Sources were T cells, B-cell-depleted T cells, or PBMCs; the material itself was cDNA or gDNA.

In assigning cohorts, the study relied on participant-reported clinical history. The junction had 12 bases not matched to a gene; V was cut back by 4 bases and J by 13 bases. The CDR3 covers 14 residues. Per the germline V gene, CDR1 is SGHRS and CDR2 is YFSETQ. The chain joins TRBV5-1 to TRBJ2-2, with 8 bases identical to TRBD2. This sequence was found in a woman aged 40 to 50 with acute COVID-19. The specimen was PBMCs or T cells enriched from blood (not recorded which). CDR3 sequence reads: CASSLSGGPVPLFF. In DNA form, the CDR3 reads TGCGCCAGCAGCCTCTCGGGGGGGCCCGTTCCGCTGTTTTTT.